The rows below give T cell receptor beta chains drawn from one sample of a study of OX40 agonist ivuxolimab in advanced cancers. The method was immunoSEQ multiplex PCR; TCRdb's version includes in-frame clones alone and lacks a portion of them. The sample shows fewer than 85,000 clones, around 87% of them seen only once. The source was CD4+ or CD8+ T cells sorted from blood, collected in a trial of the OX40 agonist ivuxolimab. All receptors come from an adult with an advanced solid tumor such as melanoma, head and neck, liver or kidney cancer. CDR3s include the opening cysteine and the closing phenylalanine or tryptophan. Each record gives: CDR3 length, clone size, J gene, D gene, V gene, CDR3 DNA, CDR3 protein. A D gene is named only where the DNA matches it firmly. The listing skips clone size in some rows; elsewhere it reads once, few, many or a size class.

len: 12; abundance: .; j_gene: TRBJ1-1; d_gene: .; v_gene: TRBV29-1; CDR3nt: TGCAGCGTGCCGGGCAACTGGGGTGAAGCTTTCTTT; CDR3aa: CSVPGNWGEAFF
len: 12; abundance: .; j_gene: TRBJ2-7; d_gene: TRBD2; v_gene: TRBV30; CDR3nt: TGTGCCTGGAGTGTACTACTGCGGGGGATATACTTC; CDR3aa: CAWSVLLRGIYF
len: 14; abundance: .; j_gene: TRBJ1-5; d_gene: .; v_gene: TRBV2; CDR3nt: TGTGCCAGCAGTGTAGGAAAGGGGAATCAGCCCCAGCATTTT; CDR3aa: CASSVGKGNQPQHF
len: 13; abundance: .; j_gene: TRBJ2-7; d_gene: .; v_gene: TRBV5-4; CDR3nt: TGTGCCAGCAGCCGCCAGCTGGATGAAGAGCAGTACTTC; CDR3aa: CASSRQLDEEQYF
len: 12; abundance: few; j_gene: TRBJ1-1; d_gene: .; v_gene: TRBV30; CDR3nt: TGTGCCTGGAGTTGGGGGCTGACTGAAGCTTTCTTT; CDR3aa: CAWSWGLTEAFF
len: 18; abundance: .; j_gene: TRBJ2-5; d_gene: .; v_gene: TRBV15; CDR3nt: TGTGCCACCAGCGTCGAGCCCCCGACAGGCTGGGGACAAGAGACCCAGTACTTC; CDR3aa: CATSVEPPTGWGQETQYF
len: 15; abundance: .; j_gene: TRBJ2-7; d_gene: TRBD1; v_gene: TRBV4-1; CDR3nt: TGCGCCAGCAGCCAGGGGGACAGGGTAATCGACGAGCAGTACTTC; CDR3aa: CASSQGDRVIDEQYF
len: 14; abundance: .; j_gene: TRBJ1-2; d_gene: TRBD1; v_gene: TRBV19; CDR3nt: TGTGCCAGTAGTCCGGGACAGAAGATCTATGGCTACACCTTC; CDR3aa: CASSPGQKIYGYTF
len: 16; abundance: .; j_gene: TRBJ1-4; d_gene: .; v_gene: TRBV4-1; CDR3nt: TGCGCCAGCGCCAGGGAGGTGGGGCGGCCTAATGAAAAACTGTTTTTT; CDR3aa: CASAREVGRPNEKLFF
len: 18; abundance: .; j_gene: TRBJ2-7; d_gene: TRBD2; v_gene: TRBV5-5; CDR3nt: TGTGCCAGCAGCCGTGTCGGGACTAGCGGGAGTGAAGCGAACGAGCAGTACTTC; CDR3aa: CASSRVGTSGSEANEQYF
len: 13; abundance: once; j_gene: TRBJ2-5; d_gene: .; v_gene: TRBV6-5; CDR3nt: TGTGCCAGCAGTACCAGACCGGAAGAGACCCAGTACTTC; CDR3aa: CASSTRPEETQYF
len: 15; abundance: .; j_gene: TRBJ2-7; d_gene: TRBD1; v_gene: TRBV19; CDR3nt: TGTGCCAGTAGTATCCCGGGACAGGGGGCGGAGGAGCAGTACTTC; CDR3aa: CASSIPGQGAEEQYF
len: 15; abundance: .; j_gene: TRBJ2-1; d_gene: .; v_gene: TRBV7-2; CDR3nt: TGTGCCAGCAGCTTAGCTTGGGGTTTCGACAATGAGCAGTTCTTC; CDR3aa: CASSLAWGFDNEQFF
len: 15; abundance: .; j_gene: TRBJ2-7; d_gene: .; v_gene: TRBV7-8; CDR3nt: TGTGCCAGCAGCTTAGTCTGGGATCCGAACTACGAGCAGTACTTC; CDR3aa: CASSLVWDPNYEQYF
len: 17; abundance: .; j_gene: TRBJ1-5; d_gene: .; v_gene: TRBV25-1; CDR3nt: TGTGCCAGCAGTGAGAAAAGGATGCAAAAGGGCAATCAGCCCCAGCATTTT; CDR3aa: CASSEKRMQKGNQPQHF
len: 16; abundance: .; j_gene: TRBJ1-3; d_gene: TRBD1; v_gene: TRBV4-2; CDR3nt: TGTGCCAGCAGCCAAGAAACAGGGGCTAGTGGAAACACCATATATTTT; CDR3aa: CASSQETGASGNTIYF
len: 12; abundance: .; j_gene: TRBJ1-5; d_gene: .; v_gene: TRBV6-6; CDR3nt: TGTGCCACCCGGGGAGGGAATCAGCCCCAGCATTTT; CDR3aa: CATRGGNQPQHF
len: 16; abundance: .; j_gene: TRBJ1-4; d_gene: .; v_gene: TRBV7-2; CDR3nt: TGTGCCAGCAGCTTAAGGCTAACAGGCCGTAATGAAAAACTGTTTTTT; CDR3aa: CASSLRLTGRNEKLFF
len: 14; abundance: .; j_gene: TRBJ2-7; d_gene: .; v_gene: TRBV2; CDR3nt: TGTGCCAGCAGTGCACTAGGGAGCTCCTACGAGCAGTACTTC; CDR3aa: CASSALGSSYEQYF
len: 13; abundance: .; j_gene: TRBJ2-2; d_gene: .; v_gene: TRBV9; CDR3nt: TGTGCCAGCAGCGTTCGACAGACCGGGGAGCTGTTTTTT; CDR3aa: CASSVRQTGELFF
len: 16; abundance: .; j_gene: TRBJ1-1; d_gene: .; v_gene: TRBV18; CDR3nt: TGTGCCAGCTCACCTTCAGGGCTGAGGGTGAACACTGAAGCTTTCTTT; CDR3aa: CASSPSGLRVNTEAFF
len: 11; abundance: .; j_gene: TRBJ1-1; d_gene: .; v_gene: TRBV14; CDR3nt: TGTGCCAGCAGCAAAGGAACTGAAGCTTTCTTT; CDR3aa: CASSKGTEAFF
len: 16; abundance: .; j_gene: TRBJ2-5; d_gene: TRBD2; v_gene: TRBV13; CDR3nt: TGTGCCAGCAGCCCCAGACTAGCGGGGGGTCAAGAGACCCAGTACTTC; CDR3aa: CASSPRLAGGQETQYF
len: 12; abundance: .; j_gene: TRBJ1-2; d_gene: TRBD1; v_gene: TRBV7-2; CDR3nt: TGTGCCAGCAGCCCGGGACAGGGGGTGGTCACCTTC; CDR3aa: CASSPGQGVVTF
len: 17; abundance: .; j_gene: TRBJ2-7; d_gene: TRBD2; v_gene: TRBV6-1; CDR3nt: TGTGCCAGCAGTGAAATAAGGGGAGGGTTGGGGACCTACGAGCAGTACTTC; CDR3aa: CASSEIRGGLGTYEQYF
len: 15; abundance: .; j_gene: TRBJ2-2; d_gene: TRBD1; v_gene: TRBV5-1; CDR3nt: TGCGCCAGCGAACTGACAGGGGCGAACACCGGGGAGCTGTTTTTT; CDR3aa: CASELTGANTGELFF
len: 12; abundance: .; j_gene: TRBJ1-6; d_gene: .; v_gene: TRBV6-1; CDR3nt: TGTGCCAGCAGTGTAGCGAGTTCACCCCTCCACTTT; CDR3aa: CASSVASSPLHF
len: 14; abundance: .; j_gene: TRBJ1-4; d_gene: .; v_gene: TRBV10-3; CDR3nt: TGTGCCAGCAAGAACAGGGATACTAATGAAAAACTGTTTTTT; CDR3aa: CASKNRDTNEKLFF
len: 12; abundance: .; j_gene: TRBJ1-2; d_gene: .; v_gene: TRBV29-1; CDR3nt: TGCAGCGTTGAACCGGGAAACTATGGCTACACCTTC; CDR3aa: CSVEPGNYGYTF
len: 19; abundance: .; j_gene: TRBJ2-2; d_gene: TRBD2; v_gene: TRBV9; CDR3nt: TGTGCCAGCAGCGTGCGACTAGCGGGGGGAAAAGTTGACACCGGGGAGCTGTTTTTT; CDR3aa: CASSVRLAGGKVDTGELFF
len: 12; abundance: .; j_gene: TRBJ1-4; d_gene: .; v_gene: TRBV7-2; CDR3nt: TGTGCCAGCAGCTTAAGATCGGAAAAACTGTTTTTT; CDR3aa: CASSLRSEKLFF
len: 13; abundance: .; j_gene: TRBJ1-2; d_gene: .; v_gene: TRBV19; CDR3nt: TGTGCCAGTAGTATTGGTTCGGGGTATGGCTACACCTTC; CDR3aa: CASSIGSGYGYTF
len: 12; abundance: .; j_gene: TRBJ2-1; d_gene: .; v_gene: TRBV5-5; CDR3nt: TGTGCCAGCAGCCTAGCTATTAATGAGCAGTTCTTC; CDR3aa: CASSLAINEQFF
len: 11; abundance: .; j_gene: TRBJ2-7; d_gene: .; v_gene: TRBV5-1; CDR3nt: TGCGCCAGTACTGGACAGTACGAGCAGTACTTC; CDR3aa: CASTGQYEQYF
len: 14; abundance: .; j_gene: TRBJ2-5; d_gene: .; v_gene: TRBV5-1; CDR3nt: TGCGCCAGCAGCTTGGGGGACCTACAAGAGACCCAGTACTTC; CDR3aa: CASSLGDLQETQYF
len: 17; abundance: .; j_gene: TRBJ2-5; d_gene: TRBD2; v_gene: TRBV5-1; CDR3nt: TGCGCCAGCAGCTTCTTTTTTTCCAGCGGGGGACAAGAGACCCAGTACTTC; CDR3aa: CASSFFFSSGGQETQYF
len: 13; abundance: few; j_gene: TRBJ2-3; d_gene: TRBD1; v_gene: TRBV29-1; CDR3nt: TGCAGCGTCGACAGGGGGGGCACAGATACGCAGTATTTT; CDR3aa: CSVDRGGTDTQYF
len: 15; abundance: few; j_gene: TRBJ2-7; d_gene: TRBD1; v_gene: TRBV5-4; CDR3nt: TGTGCCAGCAGCTTGGGTACAGGGGCTCGGGAAGAGCAGTACTTC; CDR3aa: CASSLGTGAREEQYF
len: 12; abundance: .; j_gene: TRBJ2-7; d_gene: TRBD1; v_gene: TRBV5-1; CDR3nt: TGTGCCAGCAGCTTGACAGGGGACGAGCAGTACTTC; CDR3aa: CASSLTGDEQYF
len: 15; abundance: .; j_gene: TRBJ1-2; d_gene: TRBD1; v_gene: TRBV6-5; CDR3nt: TGTGCCAGCACCTTAACGGGACAGGGCTCCTATGGCTACACCTTC; CDR3aa: CASTLTGQGSYGYTF
len: 13; abundance: .; j_gene: TRBJ1-2; d_gene: .; v_gene: TRBV19; CDR3nt: TGTGCCAGTAGTACCCAGGGTAACTATGGCTACACCTTC; CDR3aa: CASSTQGNYGYTF
len: 13; abundance: .; j_gene: TRBJ1-1; d_gene: .; v_gene: TRBV9; CDR3nt: TGTGCCAGCAGCGCCCAACTGAGGACTGAAGCTTTCTTT; CDR3aa: CASSAQLRTEAFF
len: 11; abundance: .; j_gene: TRBJ1-5; d_gene: .; v_gene: TRBV6-1; CDR3nt: TGTGCCAGCAGTGAGTCCCCGACCCAGCATTTT; CDR3aa: CASSESPTQHF
len: 15; abundance: .; j_gene: TRBJ2-7; d_gene: TRBD1; v_gene: TRBV5-1; CDR3nt: TGCGCCAGCAGTTACAATGGACAGGACCCATACGAGCAGTACTTC; CDR3aa: CASSYNGQDPYEQYF
len: 19; abundance: .; j_gene: TRBJ2-4; d_gene: .; v_gene: TRBV11-2; CDR3nt: TGTGCCAGCAGCTTAGGAGGGCACCCGGTCTCGCGGGCCAAAAACATTCAGTACTTC; CDR3aa: CASSLGGHPVSRAKNIQYF
len: 14; abundance: .; j_gene: TRBJ2-7; d_gene: TRBD1; v_gene: TRBV2; CDR3nt: TGTGCCAGCAGTGGGAGGACAGGGTACGACGAGCAGTACTTC; CDR3aa: CASSGRTGYDEQYF
len: 15; abundance: few; j_gene: TRBJ2-5; d_gene: .; v_gene: TRBV27; CDR3nt: TGTGCCAGCAGTTTATCACCGTTACCGGCGGAGACCCAGTACTTC; CDR3aa: CASSLSPLPAETQYF
len: 12; abundance: .; j_gene: TRBJ1-2; d_gene: .; v_gene: TRBV6-5; CDR3nt: TGTGCCAGCAGCCGATCAACCCAGGGCTACACCTTC; CDR3aa: CASSRSTQGYTF
len: 13; abundance: .; j_gene: TRBJ1-3; d_gene: .; v_gene: TRBV28; CDR3nt: TGTGCCAGCACTAACCTCGGCGGCCTGGCCATATATTTT; CDR3aa: CASTNLGGLAIYF
len: 15; abundance: .; j_gene: TRBJ1-1; d_gene: .; v_gene: TRBV11-2; CDR3nt: TGTGCCAGCAGCCCGCAGCGGGCTATGAACACTGAAGCTTTCTTT; CDR3aa: CASSPQRAMNTEAFF
len: 13; abundance: .; j_gene: TRBJ2-2; d_gene: .; v_gene: TRBV7-2; CDR3nt: TGTGCCAGCAGCTTATGGGGGGCCGGGGAGCTGTTTTTT; CDR3aa: CASSLWGAGELFF
len: 14; abundance: .; j_gene: TRBJ2-3; d_gene: .; v_gene: TRBV11-1; CDR3nt: TGTGCCAGCAGCCCAACTCGTAGCACAGATACGCAGTATTTT; CDR3aa: CASSPTRSTDTQYF